This TCR beta chain came from a study of blood T cell repertoires in COVID-19. Study-wide context: Samples taken during acute and convalescent COVID-19 were collected in the United States, Italy and Spain. From T cells, B-cell-depleted T cells, or PBMCs came the material, which was cDNA or gDNA.

Methods used by the authors: Researchers report that nucleated cell counts were estimated from reference gene primer amplification. Profiling relied on immunoSEQ multiplex PCR, and the TCRdb table lists in-frame clones only, not all of them. V and J calls plus clone size are reproduced from that table; the DNA served to infer D and trimming. The sample carries around 700,000 clones, 75% to 90% recorded once. V was pared by 6 bases and J by 9 bases, with 17 bases between. The CDR3 consists of 13 residues. The sequencing input was peripheral blood. The V gene is TRBV12-3 or TRBV12-4, the J gene TRBJ1-2; weak D call: TRBD1 (5 bases). The TCR originated in a woman under 30 with acute or convalescent COVID-19. CDR3 coding DNA: TGTGCCAGCAGCCTTCTGGGGGGTATGAGCTACACCTTC. The encoded protein is CASSLLGGMSYTF.